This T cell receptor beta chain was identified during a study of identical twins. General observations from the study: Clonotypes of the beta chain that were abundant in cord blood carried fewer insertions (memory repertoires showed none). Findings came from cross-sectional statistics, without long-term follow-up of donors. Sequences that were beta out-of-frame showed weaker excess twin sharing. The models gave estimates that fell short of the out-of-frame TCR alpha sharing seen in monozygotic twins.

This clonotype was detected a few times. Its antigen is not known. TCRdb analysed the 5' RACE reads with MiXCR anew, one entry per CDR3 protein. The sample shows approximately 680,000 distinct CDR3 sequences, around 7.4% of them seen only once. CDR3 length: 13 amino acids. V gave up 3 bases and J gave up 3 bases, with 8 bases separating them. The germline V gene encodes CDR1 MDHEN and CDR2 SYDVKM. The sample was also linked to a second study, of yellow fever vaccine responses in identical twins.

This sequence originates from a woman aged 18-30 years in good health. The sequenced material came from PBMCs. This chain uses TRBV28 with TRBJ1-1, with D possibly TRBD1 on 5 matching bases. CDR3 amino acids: CASSFRVYTEAFF. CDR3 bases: TGTGCCAGCAGTTTCAGGGTTTACACTGAAGCTTTCTTT.